This T cell receptor (beta chain) originates from a study of shared clonotypes between healthy human individuals. The CDR3 runs to 12 residues. Germline values: CDR1 MRHNA, CDR2 SNTAGT. The V and J ends lost 6 bases and 8 bases respectively, with 12 bases between them. Repertoires were generated with immunoSEQ multiplex PCR, while TCRdb's copy carries only in-frame clones and drops some. The top ten clones hold 34% of a sample with some 700,000 clones, about 90% of them seen once. CD8 memory pooled CD45RO+ cells and CCR7-negative CD45RA+ TemRA cells. The chain couples TRBV6-4 to TRBJ2-3; D is undetermined. The receptor was isolated from a man aged 18 to 30 in good health. Some clones in this sample may be carry-over from other donors' samples. The sample comprised memory CD8+ T cells from PBMCs. Subset described: CD45RO+ cells pooled with CCR7-negative TemRA cells. DNA of the CDR3: TGTGCCAGCAGAGAGACCGACGCTACGCAGTATTTT. Translation: CASRETDATQYF.